This T cell receptor (beta chain) stems from a study of response to subunit inactivated influenza vaccine. This clonotype has just a few counts. TCRdb re-derived calls from the RT-PCR reads in MiXCR, one entry per CDR3 protein. The sample yields around 580,000 distinct CDR3 sequences, roughly 15% seen once. The sequence was obtained from a middle-aged man who received an inactivated influenza vaccine. The sequences come from PBMCs from blood, collected 12 days after vaccination.

The CDR3 bases are TGCGCCAGCAGCTTGGACAGGGTGGACACCGGGGAGCTGTTTTTT. Protein sequence: CASSLDRVDTGELFF. The chain joins TRBV5-1 to TRBJ2-2; tentatively, D is TRBD1 (6 bases). Trimming cost V 0 bases and J 3 bases, with 9 bases left between them. The CDR3 runs to 15 residues. Per the germline V gene, CDR1 is SGHRS and CDR2 is YFSETQ.